This T cell receptor beta chain was obtained from a study of cytomegalovirus exposure and HLA in healthy donors. Looking at the study overall: A data release that came early held approximately 85 million unique TCRs from HLA-typed donors.

Of note for this clone: As yet, its antigen is unknown.

Study results and limitations: Per a prior analysis, the majority of TCR beta V segments were productive roughly 90% or roughly 30% of the time. It was shown in a later analysis that HLA-associated TCR beta chains were more clonally expanded than other, equally common chains.

The PCR ran on 60 Vbeta and 13 Jbeta primers. Method: immunoSEQ multiplex PCR; TCRdb's copy keeps in-frame clones and lacks some. The table has 200,000 to 300,000 clones, roughly 86% seen once; the top ten hold about 2%. The CDR3 covers 15 residues. After removal of 7 bases from V and 2 bases from J, the junction contained 5 bases not matched to a gene. Germline V gives CDR1 MNHEY, CDR2 SMNVEV (reference sequence). The gene calls are TRBV27 and TRBJ2-3; 11 nucleotides agree with TRBD2. The receptor was isolated from a woman aged 35 to 49 in good health and CMV-seropositive. The sequenced sample consisted of PBMCs. CDR3 bases: TGTGCCAGCAAGGGGACTAGCGGACTCACAGATACGCAGTATTTT. This gives the protein CASKGTSGLTDTQYF.